These 17 T cell receptor beta chains were sequenced from one sample in a study of blood T cells in healthy people across ages. Then a second PCR, running about 7 to 11 cycles, was carried out with a sample-barcoded 5' primer and a J-beta primer mix. TCRdb re-analysed the 5' RACE reads in MiXCR, keeping a single row per CDR3 protein. The sample consists of 1,500,000 or so distinct CDR3 sequences, roughly 60% of them appearing once. The sample comprised blood. The receptors derive from a man aged 18 to 29 in good health.

This clonotype was detected a few times. This chain connects TRBV28 to TRBJ2-1; 9 bases match TRBD2. This CDR3 spans 13 amino acids. After removal of 5 bases from V and 11 bases from J, the junction contained 7 bases not matched to a gene. Germline values: CDR1 MDHEN, CDR2 SYDVKM. The CDR3 region has the DNA TGTGCCAGCAGTGAATTAGCGGGAGAACAGCAGTTCTTC. This codes for CASSELAGEQQFF.

The genes are TRBV7-6 and TRBJ2-7, with TRBD2 as a possible D gene (6 bases). V was shortened by 2 bases and J by 5 bases, with 10 bases between the two germline ends. Germline V gives CDR1 SGHVS, CDR2 FNYEAQ. This CDR3 contains 13 residues. DNA of the CDR3: TGTGCCAGCAGCTTAACTAGCACCGACGAGCAGTACTTC. As protein: CASSLTSTDEQYF. Together with reference TRBV7-6 and TRBJ2-7, the CDR3 gives the full variable domain: GAGVSQSPRYKVTKRGQDVALRCDPISGHVSLYWYRQALGQGPEFLTYFNYEAQQDKSGLPNDRFSAERPEGSISTLTIQRTEQRDSAMYRCASSLTSTDEQYFGPGTRLTVT.

The chain joins TRBV3-1 to TRBJ2-4; D may be TRBD2 (6 bases). Germline CDR1 is LGHDT and CDR2 is YNNKEL (reference sequence). This CDR3 region has 16 residues. V was shortened by 4 bases and J by 0 bases, with 13 bases between the two germline ends. The DNA of the CDR3 is TGTGCCAGCAGCCCCCAGGAGGGGCTAGCCAAAAACATTCAGTACTTC. Its protein product is CASSPQEGLAKNIQYF.

V gene TRBV29-1 combines with J gene TRBJ1-1; D uncertain. This CDR3 is built from 10 residues. In germline, CDR1 is SQVTM, CDR2 ANQGSEA. Trimming shortened V by 4 bases and J by 8 bases, and 8 bases separated the two germline ends. CDR3 nucleotide sequence: TGCAGCGTTGTGGAGACAGAAGCTTTCTTT. This translates into CSVVETEAFF.

V and J are TRBV27 and TRBJ2-7, with D possibly being TRBD2 (6 bases). This CDR3 region has 15 residues. The V end lost 5 bases, the J end lost 4 bases, and 18 bases lay between the germline ends. The germline V gene encodes CDR1 MNHEY and CDR2 SMNVEV (reference sequence). CDR3 sequence: CASSPPRQEGYEQYF. Here the CDR3 DNA reads TGTGCCAGCAGTCCCCCTCGGCAGGAGGGGTACGAGCAGTACTTC.

This clonotype was observed a few times. The chain has TRBV18 and TRBJ2-1; D is uncertain. The CDR3 is made up of 14 amino acids. Trimming cost V 6 bases and J 0 bases, with 9 bases left between them. Germline V gene data show CDR1 as KGHSH and CDR2 as LQKENI. The CDR3 DNA follows: TGTGCCAGCTCCCCTAGGAGCTCCTACAATGAGCAGTTCTTC. Translated: CASSPRSSYNEQFF.

The chain couples TRBV20-1 to TRBJ2-1, with D tentatively TRBD2 (5 bases). Trimming took off 4 bases at V and 12 bases at J, with 13 bases between the two ends. The CDR3 is made up of 11 amino acids. Germline V gene sequence: CDR1 DFQATT, CDR2 SNEGSKA (reference sequence). The CDR3 DNA follows: TGCAGTGCTACCCCACTAGAGGTGCAGTTCTTC. This gives the protein CSATPLEVQFF.

The chain combines TRBV6-2 or TRBV6-3 with TRBJ1-5; no clear D gene. Trimming left V 2 bases short and J 6 bases short, with 11 bases between. Germline-derived CDR1 and CDR2 are MNHEY and SVGEGT. The CDR3 contains 14 residues. CDR3 sequence (DNA): TGTGCCAGCAGTTACGTGGAGGGAACTCAGCCCCAGCATTTT. Translation: CASSYVEGTQPQHF.

The chain has TRBV20-1 and TRBJ2-7; 11 nucleotides align to TRBD1. The CDR3 spans 15 residues. Trimming took 1 base from V and 5 from J; bases not matched to a gene: 7. Germline loops: CDR1 DFQATT, CDR2 SNEGSKA (reference sequence). In DNA form, the CDR3 reads TGCAGTGCTAGAGGACTGGACAGGGGGCTTGACGAGCAGTACTTC. It translates to CSARGLDRGLDEQYF.

This clonotype was recorded only once. V is TRBV11-2 and J is TRBJ2-7, with D unresolved. There are 16 residues in the CDR3. V gave up 2 bases and J gave up 3 bases, with 17 bases separating them. The germline CDR1 and CDR2 sequences are SGHAT and FQNNGV. In DNA, the CDR3 is TGTGCCAGCAGCTTATTTGGCCCAGAAACGCTCTACGAGCAGTACTTC. Its translation is CASSLFGPETLYEQYF. The full variable domain, rest sourced from reference TRBV11-2 and TRBJ2-7, is EAGVAQSPRYKIIEKRQSVAFWCNPISGHATLYWYQQILGQGPKLLIQFQNNGVVDDSQLPKDRFSAERLKGVDSTLKIQPAKLEDSAVYLCASSLFGPETLYEQYFGPGTRLTVT.

The chain links TRBV10-3 to TRBJ1-1; D perhaps matches TRBD1 (5 bases). Trimming took off 0 bases at V and 5 bases at J, with 13 bases between the two ends. The germline V gene has CDR1 ENHRY and CDR2 SYGVKD. This CDR3 contains 15 residues. The CDR3 nucleotides read TGTGCCATCAGTGAGTCGGGCAGGGTAGGAACTGAAGCTTTCTTT. It yields the protein CAISESGRVGTEAFF.

This clonotype appeared a few times. The genes are TRBV10-3 and TRBJ2-1; D not certain. Germline V gives CDR1 ENHRY, CDR2 SYGVKD. Trimming removed 10 bases from V and 0 bases from J, with 13 bases in between. The CDR3 loop spans 14 amino acids. CDR3 in DNA: TGTGCCACCCGTAGACCTAGCTCCTACAATGAGCAGTTCTTC. Translating it yields CATRRPSSYNEQFF.

V gene TRBV2 combines with J gene TRBJ2-3, with TRBD2 matching 13 bases. Germline V gene sequence: CDR1 SNHLY, CDR2 FYNNEI. The CDR3 is made up of 16 amino acids. J was trimmed by 7 bases and V by 2 bases; bases with no gene match: 6. The CDR3 DNA follows: TGTGCCAGCAGTGAATGGACTAGCGGGAGCTGGAATACGCAGTATTTT. It translates to CASSEWTSGSWNTQYF.

This chain links TRBV4-1 with TRBJ2-1, with a possible D match to TRBD2 (6 bases). Trimming removed 4 bases at V and 0 bases at J, with 16 bases between. CDR1 and CDR2 from the germline V gene are MGHRA and YSYEKL. This CDR3 has 17 amino acids. CDR3 sequence: CASSPRKGGISYNEQFF. The CDR3 bases are TGCGCCAGCAGCCCGAGAAAAGGAGGGATCTCCTACAATGAGCAGTTCTTC.

This rearrangement joins TRBV5-1 to TRBJ2-5; 7 bases match TRBD1. The assigned J gene may be wrong: the sequence end matches TRBJ2-7 better. Germline CDR1 is SGHRS and CDR2 is YFSETQ. The CDR3 consists of 15 residues. The CDR3 sequence is CASSRRTGPSYEQYF. Written as DNA, the CDR3 is TGCGCCAGCAGCCGACGGACAGGACCTTCCTACGAGCAGTACTTC.

This chain connects TRBV27 to TRBJ2-7; D remains unclear. The V gene lost 10 bases and the J gene lost 2 bases, with 9 bases spanning the gap. The CDR3 has 11 residues. Germline values: CDR1 MNHEY, CDR2 SMNVEV (reference sequence). The CDR3 loop reads CATTTAYEQYF. The DNA of the CDR3 is TGTGCCACCACGACCGCCTACGAGCAGTACTTC.

The rearrangement joins TRBV7-6 to TRBJ2-1; 7 positions match TRBD2. With V trimmed by 8 bases and J by 4 bases, 5 bases remained unmatched. The CDR3 length is 13 residues. Per the germline V gene, CDR1 is SGHVS and CDR2 is FNYEAQ. The CDR3 loop is CASGPGGYNEQFF. In DNA, the CDR3 is TGTGCCAGCGGTCCGGGGGGATACAATGAGCAGTTCTTC.